Listed below are T cell receptor beta chains from one sample, sequenced in a study of cytotoxic CD8 clonotypes in ibrutinib-treated CLL. The protocol was immunoSEQ multiplex PCR, while the TCRdb copy is restricted to in-frame clones and leaves out a portion. The sample yields some 300,000 clones, 70% to 80% seen once. The specimen was PBMCs, collected before ibrutinib treatment. All receptors derive from a human donor with chronic lymphocytic leukemia. CDR3s leave out the opening cysteine and the closing phenylalanine or tryptophan. Size is omitted from some rows. Given values are once, few, many or a class for expanded clones.

v_gene	j_gene	abundance	CDR3aa
TRBV10-1	TRBJ2-7	-	ASSERGRAEYYEQY
TRBV30	TRBJ2-7	-	AWNLGAGEQY
TRBV29-1	TRBJ2-5	-	SVAGGLGETQY
TRBV10-3	TRBJ2-5	-	AISEREKGETQY
TRBV5-6	TRBJ2-5	-	ASSLGFGQGQETQY
TRBV19	TRBJ2-7	few	ASSRSASYEQY
TRBV10-2	TRBJ1-2	-	ASSLRTDITNYGYT
TRBV5-1	TRBJ1-2	few	ASSLGDSNYGYT
TRBV29-1	TRBJ1-1	-	SVEDSGWLRT
TRBV19	TRBJ2-5	-	ASSIRQTQETQY
TRBV10-1	TRBJ2-2	-	ASKGQLNTGELF
TRBV6-1	TRBJ2-3	-	ASSESLAVSTDTQY
TRBV18	TRBJ2-3	few	ASSPGTTITDTQY
TRBV5-4	TRBJ1-2	few	ASSLFDSNYGYT
TRBV15	TRBJ1-1	-	ATSRDLRITTEAF
TRBV5-1	TRBJ2-1	-	ASSLVIWTSGPAGGQYEQF
TRBV7-6	TRBJ2-1	-	ASSPRRHGAAGGGGEQF
TRBV7-6	TRBJ2-1	-	ASSYRDRGYNEQF
TRBV7-2	TRBJ1-2	few	ASSNGPAEGYT
TRBV4-3	TRBJ2-5	-	ASSRGSPGGYQETQY
TRBV20-1	TRBJ2-2	-	SARFYGELF
TRBV7-6	TRBJ2-3	-	ASSLAAGGPDTQY
TRBV5-1	TRBJ1-2	-	ASSFSGTDYGYT
TRBV5-1	TRBJ2-5	-	ASSFRGSFQETQY
TRBV6-5	TRBJ2-7	-	ASRGTGGRSYEQY
TRBV6-5	TRBJ2-7	-	ASSYVRGRSEQY
TRBV5-1	TRBJ2-7	-	ASSSHSGTTAYEQY
TRBV19	TRBJ2-5	-	ASSVGLAGVETQY
TRBV4-3	TRBJ1-3	-	ASSQASYGNTIY
TRBV18	TRBJ1-1	-	ASSGGLNTEAF
TRBV30	TRBJ2-3	-	AWSLSGNSDTQY
TRBV12-5	TRBJ2-2	few	ASGLGQDTGELF
TRBV4-1	TRBJ1-2	few	ASSQETRINYGYT
TRBV10-3	TRBJ1-2	few	AISEFVRKKHGYT
TRBV6-6	TRBJ2-7	-	ASSPDLSYEQY
TRBV7-9	TRBJ2-2	-	ASSPRSSGENTGELF
TRBV28	TRBJ1-4	-	ASSLGVLEKLF
TRBV6-5	TRBJ1-3	-	ASSQGRSSGNTIY
TRBV19	TRBJ2-7	-	ASKAVSNEQY
TRBV7-2	TRBJ2-7	-	ASTPGPARDEQY
TRBV9	TRBJ1-2	-	ASSVGFWDGYT